This T cell receptor beta chain stems from a study of T cells after yellow fever vaccination. Study-wide results and limits: Highly abundant clonotypes carried over from the bulk population could end up in FACS-sorted repertoires as contaminants. Overlap between CD4 and CD8 compartments was detected for a small share of clonotypes.

CDR1 and CDR2 from the germline V gene are SGHAT and FQDESV (reference sequence). This CDR3 region has 13 residues. Trimming took off 6 bases at V and 6 bases at J, with 14 bases between the two ends. In the case of this clonotype: The target antigen is unknown.

Template switching with 5'RACE generated the TCR cDNA and added a universal primer site and UMIs. Each CDR3 protein is one row after TCRdb ran MiXCR on the 5' RACE reads. Of about 260,000 distinct CDR3 sequences listed, about 5.2% are singletons. Sequenced here: CD4+ T cells sorted from PBMCs, sampled on the day of the yellow fever booster vaccination. The rearrangement links TRBV11-1 to TRBJ1-2; D may be TRBD1 (5 bases). The receptor was derived from a man aged 18 to 30 who received the YFV17D yellow fever vaccine. Here the CDR3 DNA reads TGTGCCAGCAGTTCCGGGACGGCAAATGGCTACACCTTC. Protein: CASSSGTANGYTF.